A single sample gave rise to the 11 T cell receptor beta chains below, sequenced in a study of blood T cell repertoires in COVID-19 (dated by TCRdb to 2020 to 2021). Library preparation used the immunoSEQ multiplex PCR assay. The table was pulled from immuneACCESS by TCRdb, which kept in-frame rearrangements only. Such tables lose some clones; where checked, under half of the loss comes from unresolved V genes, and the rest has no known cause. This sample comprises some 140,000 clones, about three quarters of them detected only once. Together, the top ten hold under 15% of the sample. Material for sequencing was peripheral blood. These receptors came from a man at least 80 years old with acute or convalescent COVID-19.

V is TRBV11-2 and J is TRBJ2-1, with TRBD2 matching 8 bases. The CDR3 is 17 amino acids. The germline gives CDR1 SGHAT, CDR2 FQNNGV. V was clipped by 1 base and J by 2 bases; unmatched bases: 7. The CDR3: CASSLAQRLAPYNEQFF. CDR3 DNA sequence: TGTGCCAGCAGCTTAGCACAGCGACTAGCGCCCTACAATGAGCAGTTCTTC. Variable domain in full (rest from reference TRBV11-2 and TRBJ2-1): EAGVAQSPRYKIIEKRQSVAFWCNPISGHATLYWYQQILGQGPKLLIQFQNNGVVDDSQLPKDRFSAERLKGVDSTLKIQPAKLEDSAVYLCASSLAQRLAPYNEQFFGPGTRLTVL.

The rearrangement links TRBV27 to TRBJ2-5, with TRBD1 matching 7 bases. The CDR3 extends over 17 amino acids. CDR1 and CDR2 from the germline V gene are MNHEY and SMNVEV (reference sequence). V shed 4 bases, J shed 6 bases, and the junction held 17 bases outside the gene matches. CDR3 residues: CASSSPGTANWEKTQYF. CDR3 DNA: TGTGCCAGCAGTTCACCTGGGACAGCGAATTGGGAAAAGACCCAGTACTTC.

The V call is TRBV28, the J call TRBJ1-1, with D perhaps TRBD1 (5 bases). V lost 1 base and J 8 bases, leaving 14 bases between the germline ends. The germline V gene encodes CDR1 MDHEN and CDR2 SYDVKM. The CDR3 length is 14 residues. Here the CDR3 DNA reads TGTGCCAGCAGTTTATCAAGGGGTCTCCAGGAAGCTTTCTTT. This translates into CASSLSRGLQEAFF.

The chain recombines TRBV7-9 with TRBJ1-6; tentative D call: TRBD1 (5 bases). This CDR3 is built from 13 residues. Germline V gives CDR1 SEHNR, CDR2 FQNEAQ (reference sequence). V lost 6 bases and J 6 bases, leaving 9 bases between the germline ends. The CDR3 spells CASRQDINSPLHF. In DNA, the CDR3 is TGTGCCAGCAGACAGGACATTAATTCACCCCTCCACTTT.

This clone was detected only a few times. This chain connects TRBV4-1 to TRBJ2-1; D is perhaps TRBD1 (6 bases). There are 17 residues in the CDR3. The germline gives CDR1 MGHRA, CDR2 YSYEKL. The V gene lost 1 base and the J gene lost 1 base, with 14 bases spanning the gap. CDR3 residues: CASSQGTGTQSYNEQFF. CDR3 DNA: TGCGCCAGCAGCCAAGGCACCGGGACACAGTCCTACAATGAGCAGTTCTTC.

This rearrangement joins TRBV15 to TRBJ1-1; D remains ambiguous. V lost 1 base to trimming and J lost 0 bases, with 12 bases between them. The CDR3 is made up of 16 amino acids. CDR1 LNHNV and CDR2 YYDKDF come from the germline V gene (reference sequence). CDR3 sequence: CATSRVRALLNTEAFF. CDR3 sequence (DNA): TGTGCCACCAGCAGAGTGAGGGCCCTACTGAACACTGAAGCTTTCTTT.

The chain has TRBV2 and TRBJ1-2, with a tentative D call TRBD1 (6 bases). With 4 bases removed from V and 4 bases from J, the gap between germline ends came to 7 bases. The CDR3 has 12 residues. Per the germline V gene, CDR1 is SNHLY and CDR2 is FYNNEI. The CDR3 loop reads CASSGQVYGYTF. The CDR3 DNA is TGTGCCAGCAGTGGACAGGTCTATGGCTACACCTTC.

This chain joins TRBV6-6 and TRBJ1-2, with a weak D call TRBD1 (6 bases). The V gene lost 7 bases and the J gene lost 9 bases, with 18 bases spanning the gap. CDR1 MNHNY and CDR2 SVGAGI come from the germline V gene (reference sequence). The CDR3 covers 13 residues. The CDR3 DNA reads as TGTGCCAGCATCCGACAGGTCCCGGCAAGCTACACCTTC. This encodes CASIRQVPASYTF.

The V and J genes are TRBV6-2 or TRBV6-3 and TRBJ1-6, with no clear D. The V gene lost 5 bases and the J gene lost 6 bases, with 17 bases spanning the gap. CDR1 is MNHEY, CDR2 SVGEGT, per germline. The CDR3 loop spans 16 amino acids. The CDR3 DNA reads TGTGCCAGCAGTGGTGACGTGGGCCGCTTTAATTCACCCCTCCACTTT. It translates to CASSGDVGRFNSPLHF.

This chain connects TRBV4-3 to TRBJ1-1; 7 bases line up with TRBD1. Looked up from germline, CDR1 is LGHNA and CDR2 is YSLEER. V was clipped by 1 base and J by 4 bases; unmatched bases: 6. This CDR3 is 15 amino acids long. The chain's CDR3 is CASSQVMQGGTEAFF. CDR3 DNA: TGCGCCAGCAGCCAAGTAATGCAGGGGGGCACTGAAGCTTTCTTT.

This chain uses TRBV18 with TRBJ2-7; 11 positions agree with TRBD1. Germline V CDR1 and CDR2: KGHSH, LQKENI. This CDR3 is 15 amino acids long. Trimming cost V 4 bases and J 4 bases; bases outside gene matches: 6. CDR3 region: CASSLGQGAFYEQYF. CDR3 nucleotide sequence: TGTGCCAGCTCACTAGGACAGGGGGCTTTTTACGAGCAGTACTTC.